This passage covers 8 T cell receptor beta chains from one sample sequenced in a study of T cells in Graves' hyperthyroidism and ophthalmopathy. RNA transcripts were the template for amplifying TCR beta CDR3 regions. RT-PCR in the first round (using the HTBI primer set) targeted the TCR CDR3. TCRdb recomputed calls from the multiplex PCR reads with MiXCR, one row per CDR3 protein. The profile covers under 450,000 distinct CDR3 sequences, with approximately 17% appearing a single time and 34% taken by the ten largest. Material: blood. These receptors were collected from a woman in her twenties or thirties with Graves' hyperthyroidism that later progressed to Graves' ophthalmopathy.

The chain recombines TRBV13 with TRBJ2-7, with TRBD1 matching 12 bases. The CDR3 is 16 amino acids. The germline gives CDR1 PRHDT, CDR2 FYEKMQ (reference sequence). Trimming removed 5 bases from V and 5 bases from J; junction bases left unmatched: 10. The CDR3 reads CASSPLGQGAGNEQYF. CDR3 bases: TGTGCCAGCAGCCCGCTGGGACAGGGGGCTGGAAACGAGCAGTACTTC.

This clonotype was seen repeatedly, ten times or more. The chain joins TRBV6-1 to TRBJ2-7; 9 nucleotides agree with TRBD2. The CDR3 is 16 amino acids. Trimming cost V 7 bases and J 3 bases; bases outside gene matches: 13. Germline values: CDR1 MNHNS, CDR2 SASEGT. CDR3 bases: TGTGCCAGCATCAAAGCCCGCCTAGCGGGGCACTACGAGCAGTACTTC. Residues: CASIKARLAGHYEQYF.

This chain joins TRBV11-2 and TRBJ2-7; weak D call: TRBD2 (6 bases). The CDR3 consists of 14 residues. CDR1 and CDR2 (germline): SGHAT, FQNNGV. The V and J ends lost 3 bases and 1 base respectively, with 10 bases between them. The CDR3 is CASSFAAGSYEQYF. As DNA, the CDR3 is TGTGCCAGCAGCTTCGCAGCGGGTTCCTACGAGCAGTACTTC.

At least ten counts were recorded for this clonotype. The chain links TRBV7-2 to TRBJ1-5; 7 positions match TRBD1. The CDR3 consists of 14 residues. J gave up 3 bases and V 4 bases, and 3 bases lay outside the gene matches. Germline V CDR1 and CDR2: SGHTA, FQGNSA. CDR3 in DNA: TGTGCCAGCAGCTCTACAGGGGCCAATCAGCCCCAGCATTTT. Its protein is CASSSTGANQPQHF. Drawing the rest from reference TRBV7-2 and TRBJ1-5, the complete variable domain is GAGVSQSPSNKVTEKGKDVELRCDPISGHTALYWYRQSLGQGLEFLIYFQGNSAPDKSGLPSDRFSAERTGGSVSTLTIQRTQQEDSAVYLCASSSTGANQPQHFGDGTRLSIL.

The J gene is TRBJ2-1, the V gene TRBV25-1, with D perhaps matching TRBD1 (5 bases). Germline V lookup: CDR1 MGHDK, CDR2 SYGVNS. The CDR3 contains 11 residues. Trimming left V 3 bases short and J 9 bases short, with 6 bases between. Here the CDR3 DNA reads TGTGCCAGCAGTGACAGGGCTGAGCAGTTCTTC. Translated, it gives CASSDRAEQFF.

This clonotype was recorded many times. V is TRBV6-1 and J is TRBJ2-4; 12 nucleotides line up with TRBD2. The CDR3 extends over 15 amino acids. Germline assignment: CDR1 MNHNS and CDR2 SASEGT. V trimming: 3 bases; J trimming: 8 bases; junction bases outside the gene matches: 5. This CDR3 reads CASSDWTSGTDIQYF. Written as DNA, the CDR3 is TGTGCCAGCAGTGACTGGACTAGCGGGACAGACATTCAGTACTTC.

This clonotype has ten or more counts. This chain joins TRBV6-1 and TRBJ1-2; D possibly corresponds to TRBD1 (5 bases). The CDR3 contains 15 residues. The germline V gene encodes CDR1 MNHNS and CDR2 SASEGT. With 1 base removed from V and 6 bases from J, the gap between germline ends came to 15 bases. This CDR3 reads CASSEVGYRRHGYTF. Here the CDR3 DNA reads TGTGCCAGCAGTGAAGTGGGGTACAGGCGGCATGGCTACACCTTC.

As DNA, the CDR3 is TGTGCCAGCAGCCACCCGGGCCAAGAGGGAGAGGAGGTAGAGACCCAGTACTTC. Translated, it gives CASSHPGQEGEEVETQYF. The rearrangement joins TRBV5-5 to TRBJ2-5, with D maybe TRBD2 (5 bases). The CDR3 length is 18 residues. Trimming took 4 bases from V and 4 from J, leaving 26 bases between them. Germline assignment: CDR1 SGHKS and CDR2 YYEKEE (reference sequence).